The 27 T cell receptor beta chains given below trace back to one sample, sequenced in a study of shared clonotypes between healthy human individuals. The assay was immunoSEQ multiplex PCR, and TCRdb's table has in-frame clones only and misses some. Here the sample spans about 480,000 clones, 70% to 80% being singletons. Source material: PBMCs. These receptors were obtained from a woman between 40 and 50 years old in good health. Some clones in this sample may be carry-over from other donors' samples.

Ten or more counts support this clone. J is TRBJ2-3 and V is TRBV6-1, with unresolved D. The ends were cut back, 4 bases at V and 4 bases at J, with 12 bases in the middle. Germline CDR1 is MNHNS and CDR2 is SASEGT. The CDR3 length is 14 residues. The CDR3 region has the DNA TGTGCCAGCAGTGCATGGGTCCCACCAGATACGCAGTATTTT. It codes for CASSAWVPPDTQYF.

The chain joins TRBV27 to TRBJ1-5; 8 nucleotides agree with TRBD1. Trimming at V came to 6 bases and at J to 0 bases, leaving 4 bases not matched to a gene. This CDR3 region has 15 residues. Germline V lookup: CDR1 MNHEY, CDR2 SMNVEV (reference sequence). CDR3 in DNA: TGTGCCAGCAGCAGGGGGCCTTATAGCAATCAGCCCCAGCATTTT. Amino acids: CASSRGPYSNQPQHF.

The chain employs TRBV5-8 and TRBJ2-3; 9 bases match TRBD2. CDR1 and CDR2 (germline): SGHTS, YDEGEE. V dropped 1 base and J dropped 4; count of bases not matched to a gene: 7. The CDR3 extends over 16 amino acids. The CDR3 here is CASSLYAGGRADTQYF. CDR3 bases: TGTGCCAGCAGCTTGTATGCGGGAGGGAGAGCAGATACGCAGTATTTT.

This clone was detected only a few times. The rearrangement uses TRBV6-1 and TRBJ1-1; 7 bases are shared with TRBD1. The ends lost 6 bases at V and 7 bases at J; junction bases unmatched: 8. The CDR3 extends over 13 amino acids. The germline CDR1 and CDR2 sequences are MNHNS and SASEGT. The CDR3: CASRATGIREAFF. CDR3 DNA sequence: TGTGCCAGCAGGGCGACAGGGATCCGTGAAGCTTTCTTT.

V and J are TRBV5-1 and TRBJ2-7; 7 bases map to TRBD1. The CDR3 contains 14 residues. J was trimmed by 5 bases and V by 0 bases; bases with no gene match: 5. Germline V gene sequence: CDR1 SGHRS, CDR2 YFSETQ. CDR3 coding DNA: TGCGCCAGCAGCTTGGCAGGGGGTGAGGACGAGCAGTACTTC. This gives the protein CASSLAGGEDEQYF.

The chain joins TRBV6-5 to TRBJ2-1; 10 positions match TRBD1. The ends lost 0 bases at V and 9 bases at J; junction bases unmatched: 8. In germline, CDR1 is MNHEY, CDR2 SVGAGI. This CDR3 has 16 amino acids. The CDR3 spells CASSYSWGTGDPEQFF. Here the CDR3 DNA reads TGTGCCAGCAGTTACTCTTGGGGGACAGGGGATCCTGAGCAGTTCTTC.

The genes are TRBV6-1 and TRBJ2-7, with 10 nucleotides matching TRBD1. Per the germline V gene, CDR1 is MNHNS and CDR2 is SASEGT. The CDR3 loop spans 15 amino acids. Unmatched junction bases numbered 10, after V lost 8 bases and J lost 3 bases. CDR3 nucleotide sequence: TGTGCCAGCTCCCTACCGGGACAGGGGTACTACGAGCAGTACTTC. It specifies CASSLPGQGYYEQYF.

This clone occurred a few times. J is TRBJ2-3 and V is TRBV19; 10 positions match TRBD2. The J segment lost 0 bases and the V segment lost 6 bases, leaving 3 bases of the junction unmatched. CDR3 length: 15 residues. Germline CDR1 and CDR2: LNHDA and SQIVND (reference sequence). The CDR3: CASSKLAGSTDTQYF. The CDR3 region has the DNA TGTGCCAGTAGCAAACTAGCGGGAAGCACAGATACGCAGTATTTT.

The chain uses TRBV5-6 and TRBJ1-3; TRBD1 agrees at 10 bases. The CDR3 is made up of 14 amino acids. The V segment lost 4 bases and the J segment 2 bases; nucleotides outside the gene matches: 0. CDR1 SGHDT and CDR2 YYEEEE come from the germline V gene. The CDR3 spells CASSGTGAGNTIYF. The CDR3 DNA reads TGTGCCAGCAGCGGGACAGGGGCTGGAAACACCATATATTTT.

The rearrangement joins TRBV18 to TRBJ2-1; 14 bases match TRBD2. The CDR3 runs to 16 residues. CDR1 and CDR2 from the germline V gene are KGHSH and LQKENI. With 6 bases clipped from V and 4 bases from J, the junction kept 5 bases outside the gene matches. CDR3 sequence reads: CASSPGLAGAYNEQFF. The CDR3 DNA reads as TGTGCCAGCTCCCCGGGACTAGCGGGAGCTTACAATGAGCAGTTCTTC.

This chain joins TRBV4-2 and TRBJ2-7, with 7 positions matching TRBD2. Germline CDR1 LGHNA, CDR2 YNFKEQ. This CDR3 region has 15 residues. The V segment lost 0 bases and the J segment 2 bases; nucleotides outside the gene matches: 4. The CDR3 DNA reads TGTGCCAGCAGCCAAGATTGGGACTACACCTACGAGCAGTACTTC. This gives the protein CASSQDWDYTYEQYF.

J is TRBJ2-1 and V is TRBV28; D is unresolved. This CDR3 contains 12 residues. V was clipped by 3 bases and J by 12 bases, with 12 bases between them. The V gene's germline CDR1 is MDHEN and CDR2 SYDVKM. CDR3 in DNA: TGTGCCAGCAGTTTGGTCGAACACGGGCAGTTCTTC. The encoded protein is CASSLVEHGQFF. Drawing the rest from reference TRBV28 and TRBJ2-1, the complete variable domain is DVKVTQSSRYLVKRTGEKVFLECVQDMDHENMFWYRQDPGLGLRLIYFSYDVKMKEKGDIPEGYSVSREKKERFSLILESASTNQTSMYLCASSLVEHGQFFGPGTRLTVL.

The chain is built from TRBV5-5 and TRBJ1-6; tentatively, D is TRBD1 (5 bases). The germline CDR1 and CDR2 sequences are SGHKS and YYEKEE (reference sequence). V dropped 4 bases and J dropped 6 bases, with 14 bases sitting between them. The CDR3 is 15 residues long. In nucleotides, the CDR3 is TGTGCCAGCAGCCCGGTGGGGCAGACTAATTCACCCCTCCACTTT. Residues: CASSPVGQTNSPLHF.

V gene TRBV28 combines with J gene TRBJ1-3; perhaps TRBD1 as D (5 bases). V was pared by 6 bases and J by 0 bases, with 18 bases between. Germline V gene sequence: CDR1 MDHEN, CDR2 SYDVKM. CDR3 size: 17 residues. The CDR3 region has the DNA TGTGCCAGCAGCCCAAAGGGGAGGCACTTCTCTGGAAACACCATATATTTT. It is translated as CASSPKGRHFSGNTIYF.

Here the CDR3 reads CASSLAGGAQPQHF. CDR3 DNA sequence: TGCGCCAGCAGCTTGGCTGGGGGGGCTCAGCCCCAGCATTTT. The chain has TRBV5-1 and TRBJ1-5; perhaps TRBD1 as D (6 bases). Germline loops: CDR1 SGHRS, CDR2 YFSETQ. The CDR3 contains 14 residues. Trimming removed 0 bases from V and 6 bases from J, with 10 bases in between.

The gene calls are TRBV2 and TRBJ2-2; 10 nucleotides agree with TRBD2. V shed 4 bases and J 5 bases; nucleotides not matched to a gene: 4. CDR1 and CDR2 (germline): SNHLY, FYNNEI. The CDR3 is made up of 15 amino acids. In nucleotides, the CDR3 is TGTGCCAGCAGTGTTGCTAGCGGGAGTACCGGGGAGCTGTTTTTT. Translation: CASSVASGSTGELFF.

V and J are TRBV5-1 and TRBJ1-4, with D perhaps TRBD1 (5 bases). CDR3 length: 15 residues. V was trimmed by 0 bases and J by 5 bases, leaving 11 bases between them. Germline loops: CDR1 SGHRS, CDR2 YFSETQ. The CDR3 spells CASSLGQSDNEKLFF. The DNA for the CDR3 is TGCGCCAGCAGCTTGGGACAGTCAGACAATGAAAAACTGTTTTTT.

V gene TRBV28 combines with J gene TRBJ2-7; perhaps TRBD2 as D (6 bases). Germline lookup yields CDR1 MDHEN and CDR2 SYDVKM. Trimming stripped 5 bases from V and 2 bases from J, with 13 bases between. This CDR3 has 14 residues. CDR3: CASSTNREPYEQYF. The CDR3 coding sequence is TGTGCCAGCAGTACCAACCGGGAGCCCTACGAGCAGTACTTC.

On this clone: The sample contains more than one DNA sequence encoding this CDR3. CDR3 protein: CASSLVSSYEQYF. As DNA, the CDR3 is TGTGCCAGCAGCTTGGTCTCCTCCTACGAGCAGTACTTC. V is TRBV5-8 and J is TRBJ2-7; D gene uncertain. Germline V gene data show CDR1 as SGHTS and CDR2 as YDEGEE. The CDR3 totals 13 residues. Trimming removed 0 bases from V and 0 bases from J, with 4 bases in between.

This clone was seen only a few times. The V call is TRBV7-7, the J call TRBJ2-1; the D gene could be TRBD1 or TRBD2 (5 bases each). The germline V and J ends were trimmed by 4 bases and 8 bases, with 15 bases remaining between them. The length of the CDR3 is 14 residues. Germline values: CDR1 SSHAT, CDR2 FNYEAQ (reference sequence). The DNA for the CDR3 is TGTGCCAGCAGCTCCCAACTAGGGACCGATGAGCAGTTCTTC. Its translation is CASSSQLGTDEQFF.

The genes are TRBV5-6 and TRBJ2-2, with 8 bases matching TRBD1. CDR1 and CDR2 from the germline V gene are SGHDT and YYEEEE. This CDR3 has 16 amino acids. With V trimmed by 1 base and J by 0 bases, 2 bases remained unmatched. The CDR3: CASSLLGQANTGELFF. The CDR3 nucleotides read TGTGCCAGCAGCTTGTTGGGACAGGCGAACACCGGGGAGCTGTTTTTT.

This chain links TRBV11-2 with TRBJ2-7; D remains unclear. The CDR3 is made up of 12 amino acids. V was shortened by 5 bases and J by 5 bases, with 10 bases between the two germline ends. Germline CDR1 and CDR2: SGHAT and FQNNGV. The CDR3 DNA follows: TGTGCCAGCAGCCCCGGGTGGAACGAGCAGTACTTC. This translates into CASSPGWNEQYF.

The DNA of the CDR3 is TGTGCCAGCAGGTCCGGGGTTTTGGAGACCCAGTACTTC. Amino acid sequence: CASRSGVLETQYF. This chain uses TRBV9 with TRBJ2-5; D may be TRBD2 (5 bases). Trimming removed 5 bases at V and 5 bases at J, with 13 bases between. CDR1 and CDR2 (germline): SGDLS, YYNGEE. CDR3 length: 13 residues. The variable domain in full, with the rest retrieved from reference TRBV9 and TRBJ2-5, is DSGVTQTPKHLITATGQRVTLRCSPRSGDLSVYWYQQSLDQGLQFLIQYYNGEERAKGNILERFSAQQFPDLHSELNLSSLELGDSALYFCASRSGVLETQYFGPGTRLLVL.

The chain has TRBV2 and TRBJ2-1; no clear D gene. Germline-derived CDR1 and CDR2 are SNHLY and FYNNEI. V dropped 3 bases and J dropped 5 bases, with 2 bases sitting between them. This CDR3 spans 11 amino acids. Here the CDR3 DNA reads TGTGCCAGCAGTGACAACAATGAGCAGTTCTTC. Its protein product is CASSDNNEQFF.

This clone has only a few counts. The chain has TRBV29-1 and TRBJ2-5, with D tentatively TRBD1 or TRBD2 (5 bases each). Germline V gives CDR1 SQVTM, CDR2 ANQGSEA. Trimming stripped 4 bases from V and 5 bases from J, with 14 bases between. The CDR3 has 13 amino acids. The CDR3 reads CSVARGWGETQYF. Here the CDR3 DNA reads TGCAGCGTTGCTCGGGGCTGGGGGGAGACCCAGTACTTC.

V gene TRBV28 combines with J gene TRBJ2-1, with D perhaps matching TRBD1 (6 bases). Trimming stripped 4 bases from V and 5 bases from J, with 15 bases between. The CDR3 spans 15 residues. Looked up from germline, CDR1 is MDHEN and CDR2 is SYDVKM. Here the CDR3 DNA reads TGTGCCAGCAGTTCACAGGGCAGGAAACACAATGAGCAGTTCTTC. Protein product: CASSSQGRKHNEQFF.

The chain joins TRBV23-1 to TRBJ2-2, with 7 nucleotides matching TRBD1. TRBV23-1 is an open reading frame, and its role is uncertain. Trimming cost V 7 bases and J 4 bases; bases outside gene matches: 9. The CDR3 totals 15 residues. CDR3 residues: CASTKIQGFTGELFF. Here the CDR3 DNA reads TGCGCCAGCACAAAGATACAGGGGTTCACCGGGGAGCTGTTTTTT.